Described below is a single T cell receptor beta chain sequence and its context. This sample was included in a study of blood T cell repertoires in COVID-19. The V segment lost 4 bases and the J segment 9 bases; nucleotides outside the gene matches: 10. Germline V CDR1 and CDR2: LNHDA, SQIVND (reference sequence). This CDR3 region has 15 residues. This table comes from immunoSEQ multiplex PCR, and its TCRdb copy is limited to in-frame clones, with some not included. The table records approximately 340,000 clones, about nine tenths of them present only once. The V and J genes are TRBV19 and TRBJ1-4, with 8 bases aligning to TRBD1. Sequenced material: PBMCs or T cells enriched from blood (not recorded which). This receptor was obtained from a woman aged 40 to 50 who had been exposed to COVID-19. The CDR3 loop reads CASSTGTGDGKKLFF. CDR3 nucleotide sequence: TGTGCCAGTAGTACCGGGACAGGAGATGGTAAAAAACTGTTTTTT.